These T cell receptor beta chains were read from a single sample in a study of OX40 agonist ivuxolimab in advanced cancers. The data were produced by immunoSEQ multiplex PCR, yet TCRdb's version contains in-frame clones alone and is incomplete. The sample records some 40,000 clones, 65% to 90% being singletons. The sequences come from CD4+ or CD8+ T cells sorted from blood, collected in a trial of the OX40 agonist ivuxolimab. Receptor source: an adult with an advanced solid tumor such as melanoma, head and neck, liver or kidney cancer. The CDR3 runs from the conserved cysteine through the conserved F or W. Fields, in order: J gene, CDR3 length, D gene, V gene, clone size, CDR3 protein, CDR3 DNA. D genes are given only for firm matches. Size tells how often a clone was seen (once, few, many) or the class of an expanded clone, and some rows leave it out.

J: TRBJ2-2
length: 11
D: .
V: TRBV6-5
size: .
CDR3: CASTNTGELFF
DNA: TGTGCCAGCACAAACACCGGGGAGCTGTTTTTT

J: TRBJ1-1
length: 15
D: .
V: TRBV6-1
size: once
CDR3: CASSGEGGMNTEAFF
DNA: TGTGCCAGCAGTGGAGAGGGGGGAATGAACACTGAAGCTTTCTTT

J: TRBJ2-1
length: 13
D: .
V: TRBV5-1
size: .
CDR3: CASGWGTYNEQFF
DNA: TGCGCCAGCGGGTGGGGGACCTACAATGAGCAGTTCTTC

J: TRBJ1-1
length: 15
D: TRBD1
V: TRBV11-2
size: .
CDR3: CAIAGNDRGNTEAFF
DNA: TGTGCCATCGCCGGGAACGACAGGGGGAATACTGAAGCTTTCTTT

J: TRBJ2-5
length: 13
D: TRBD1
V: TRBV13
size: .
CDR3: CASSTGGRETQYF
DNA: TGTGCCAGCAGCACAGGGGGCCGGGAGACCCAGTACTTC

J: TRBJ1-5
length: 14
D: .
V: TRBV5-1
size: .
CDR3: CASSALEGGQPQHF
DNA: TGCGCCAGCAGCGCACTTGAGGGGGGTCAGCCCCAGCATTTT

J: TRBJ2-2
length: 16
D: .
V: TRBV7-9
size: once
CDR3: CASSLGGAANTGELFF
DNA: TGTGCCAGCAGCTTGGGAGGCGCTGCGAACACCGGGGAGCTGTTTTTT

J: TRBJ2-7
length: 14
D: .
V: TRBV5-1
size: once
CDR3: CASSRGTDSAEQYF
DNA: TGCGCCAGCAGTCGTGGGACGGACTCCGCCGAGCAGTACTTC

J: TRBJ1-1
length: 14
D: .
V: TRBV5-8
size: .
CDR3: CASSLELSYTEAFF
DNA: TGTGCCAGCAGCTTGGAGCTAAGCTACACTGAAGCTTTCTTT

J: TRBJ2-3
length: 15
D: .
V: TRBV19
size: few
CDR3: CASRRTPSITDTQYF
DNA: TGTGCCAGTAGAAGGACACCTTCTATCACAGATACGCAGTATTTT

J: TRBJ1-1
length: 17
D: TRBD1
V: TRBV5-1
size: .
CDR3: CASSPRRGQGAGGEAFF
DNA: TGCGCCAGCAGCCCGCGCCGGGGACAGGGGGCGGGAGGTGAAGCTTTCTTT